One sample yielded the 23 T cell receptor beta chains listed below, sequenced in a study of patients and donors after allogeneic stem cell transplantation. In TCRdb, the RT-PCR reads were re-called with MiXCR into one record per CDR3 protein. The sample yields about 150,000 distinct CDR3 sequences, roughly 35% seen once. Sequencing input: blood, either unsorted or a sorted T cell fraction (not recorded which). The receptors originated from a human donor who was either an allogeneic HSCT recipient or a stem cell or donor lymphocyte infusion donor (not recorded which). It is not recorded whose cells these are; they may come from a transplant donor.

The chain carries TRBV29-1 and TRBJ1-2; D unresolved. Germline V CDR1 and CDR2: SQVTM, ANQGSEA. The CDR3 is 12 amino acids. The ends were cut back, 0 bases at V and 5 bases at J, with 7 bases in the middle. The CDR3 here is CSVEEWVYGYTF. CDR3 in DNA: TGCAGCGTTGAAGAGTGGGTATATGGCTACACCTTC.

The CDR3, as DNA: TGTGCCAGCAGTTTGGGACTAGTAGACACCCAGTACTTC. Its translation is CASSLGLVDTQYF. The chain links TRBV12-3 or TRBV12-4 to TRBJ2-5, with 8 bases identical to TRBD2. Trimming took 3 bases from V and 8 from J; bases not matched to a gene: 5. The CDR3 sequence is 13 residues long.

This chain links TRBV4-3 with TRBJ2-2; 8 bases fit TRBD1. CDR1 and CDR2 from the germline V gene are LGHNA and YSLEER. CDR3 length equals 14 residues. V was clipped by 10 bases and J by 5 bases; unmatched bases: 9. The CDR3 region is CATGLDRVTGELFF. For the CDR3, the DNA is TGCGCCACCGGGTTGGACAGGGTTACCGGGGAGCTGTTTTTT.

The chain joins TRBV6-5 to TRBJ2-2; D not certain. The V end lost 11 bases, the J end lost 4 bases, and 23 bases lay between the germline ends. This CDR3 is built from 16 residues. The germline CDR1 and CDR2 sequences are MNHEY and SVGAGI. CDR3 residues: CASLRRGIWPTGELFF. In DNA, the CDR3 is TGTGCCTCCCTTCGTAGAGGCATCTGGCCCACCGGGGAGCTGTTTTTT.

The chain recombines TRBV5-5 with TRBJ1-1; weak D call: TRBD1 (6 bases). Germline V gene lookup returns CDR1 SGHKS and CDR2 YYEKEE (reference sequence). The CDR3 spans 15 residues. Trimming took 4 bases from V and 0 from J, leaving 13 bases between them. CDR3 sequence: CASSPPGQMNTEAFF. The CDR3 nucleotides read TGTGCCAGCAGCCCGCCGGGACAAATGAACACTGAAGCTTTCTTT.

The chain recombines TRBV6-5 with TRBJ2-2, with 15 bases lining up with TRBD2. This CDR3 contains 19 residues. Germline assignment: CDR1 MNHEY and CDR2 SVGAGI. The trim removed 2 bases at V and 0 bases at J, leaving 4 bases unmatched. CDR3 sequence reads: CASSYLGLAGGPNTGELFF. In nucleotides, the CDR3 is TGTGCCAGCAGTTACCTCGGACTAGCGGGGGGGCCGAACACCGGGGAGCTGTTTTTT.

V and J are TRBV9 and TRBJ2-3; D gene unclear. From germline, CDR1 is SGDLS and CDR2 YYNGEE. This CDR3 region has 14 residues. Trimming left V 3 bases short and J 5 bases short, with 13 bases between. The CDR3 DNA is TGTGCCAGCAGCGGAGACGTATGGGGAGATACGCAGTATTTT. Protein product: CASSGDVWGDTQYF.

The chain carries TRBV28 and TRBJ1-2, with TRBD1 matching 7 bases. CDR3 length: 14 amino acids. Germline-derived CDR1 and CDR2 are MDHEN and SYDVKM. J gave up 2 bases and V 10 bases, and 10 bases lay outside the gene matches. This CDR3 reads CATRGQDGNYGYTF. The CDR3 nucleotides read TGTGCCACCCGAGGACAGGACGGGAACTATGGCTACACCTTC.

This clonotype was seen a handful of times. This chain links TRBV7-9 with TRBJ1-1, with D unclear. V was pared by 5 bases and J by 3 bases, with 13 bases between. This CDR3 has 14 amino acids. The germline CDR1 and CDR2 sequences are SEHNR and FQNEAQ (reference sequence). This chain's CDR3 is CASSLSNGDTEAFF. For the CDR3, the DNA is TGTGCCAGCAGCCTATCAAATGGGGACACTGAAGCTTTCTTT.

The chain joins TRBV12-3 or TRBV12-4 to TRBJ1-2; 9 bases agree with TRBD1. This CDR3 spans 15 amino acids. J lost 8 bases, V lost 6 bases, and 13 bases had no gene match. The CDR3 bases are TGTGCCAGCAGCCGTCCCGGGACAGGGAGAGGCGGCTACACCTTC. Translated: CASSRPGTGRGGYTF.

The rearrangement uses TRBV9 and TRBJ1-2; a possible D gene is TRBD1 (5 bases). V lost 2 bases to trimming and J lost 4 bases, with 12 bases between them. This CDR3 comprises 14 residues. Germline assignment: CDR1 SGDLS and CDR2 YYNGEE. The CDR3 DNA is TGTGCCAGCAGCGTCGGGGCAGAACGCTATGGCTACACCTTC. Translation gives CASSVGAERYGYTF.

This chain joins TRBV27 and TRBJ2-7; tentative D call: TRBD2 (6 bases). The germline V gene has CDR1 MNHEY and CDR2 SMNVEV (reference sequence). The CDR3 runs to 13 residues. Trimming shortened V by 2 bases and J by 5 bases, and 10 bases separated the two germline ends. The CDR3 loop reads CASSLRGGDEQYF. CDR3 nucleotides: TGTGCCAGCAGTTTAAGGGGCGGGGACGAGCAGTACTTC.

The genes are TRBV29-1 and TRBJ2-2, with D unresolved. Deletions cut 6 bases from V and 2 bases from J, with 13 bases between. This CDR3 has 14 amino acids. Germline V CDR1 and CDR2: SQVTM, ANQGSEA. CDR3 in amino acids: CSVIPARNTGELFF. CDR3 DNA sequence: TGCAGCGTCATCCCGGCCAGAAACACCGGGGAGCTGTTTTTT.

This clonotype was found a few times. V usage is TRBV7-9 and J usage is TRBJ1-4, with D uncertain. Germline V gene data show CDR1 as SEHNR and CDR2 as FQNEAQ (reference sequence). V was shortened by 2 bases and J by 3 bases, with 10 bases between the two germline ends. CDR3 length: 15 amino acids. The CDR3 nucleotides read TGTGCCAGCAGCTTACCGGCCTGGGCTAATGAAAAACTGTTTTTT. Translated: CASSLPAWANEKLFF. Together with reference TRBV7-9 and TRBJ1-4, the CDR3 gives the full variable domain: DTGVSQNPRHKITKRGQNVTFRCDPISEHNRLYWYRQTLGQGPEFLTYFQNEAQLEKSRLLSDRFSAERPKGSFSTLEIQRTEQGDSAMYLCASSLPAWANEKLFFGSGTQLSVL.

V usage is TRBV29-1 and J usage is TRBJ2-1; 14 bases are a match to TRBD2. With 2 bases clipped from V and 8 bases from J, the junction kept 2 bases outside the gene matches. The CDR3 length is 14 residues. Germline-derived CDR1 and CDR2 are SQVTM and ANQGSEA. This chain's CDR3 is CSVERTSGGYEQFF. The CDR3 DNA reads as TGCAGCGTTGAAAGGACTAGCGGGGGGTATGAGCAGTTCTTC.

V and J are TRBV28 and TRBJ1-2; D perhaps matches TRBD1 (5 bases). From germline, CDR1 is MDHEN and CDR2 SYDVKM. The CDR3 spans 14 residues. V was trimmed by 4 bases and J by 5 bases, leaving 14 bases between them. The CDR3 sequence is CASSSPQGLYGYTF. In DNA, the CDR3 is TGTGCCAGCAGTTCCCCCCAGGGTTTGTATGGCTACACCTTC.

The chain links TRBV27 to TRBJ1-4, with 7 bases lining up with TRBD1. This CDR3 has 15 residues. Losses at the gene ends were 0 bases for V and 5 bases for J; bases not matched to a gene: 3. The V gene's germline CDR1 is MNHEY and CDR2 SMNVEV (reference sequence). CDR3 DNA: TGTGCCAGCAGTTTATCGGGACAGCCCAATGAAAAACTGTTTTTT. Protein: CASSLSGQPNEKLFF.

This clonotype was detected only a few times. The chain combines TRBV7-3 with TRBJ1-1; 9 bases line up with TRBD1. Per the germline V gene, CDR1 is SGHTA and CDR2 is FQGTGA. This CDR3 contains 19 residues. V was pared by 4 bases and J by 0 bases, with 15 bases of the junction left unmatched. In nucleotides, the CDR3 is TGTGCCAGCAGCTCACTATACGTTACAGGGGGCGCGATGAACACTGAAGCTTTCTTT. It codes for CASSSLYVTGGAMNTEAFF.

This clonotype showed up just a few times. The CDR3 nucleotides are TGCGCCAGCAGCCAAGATCGGTCAGGGGGCGCGGGCTACACCTTC. Translation gives CASSQDRSGGAGYTF. The V and J genes are TRBV4-3 and TRBJ1-2, with TRBD1 matching over 8 bases. Germline loops: CDR1 LGHNA, CDR2 YSLEER. The V gene end was trimmed by 0 bases and the J gene end by 8 bases; junction bases not matched to a gene: 8. The CDR3 has 15 amino acids.

The V gene is TRBV5-1, the J gene TRBJ2-1; a weak D match, TRBD1 (5 bases). Germline V gives CDR1 SGHRS, CDR2 YFSETQ. Trimming took off 2 bases at V and 8 bases at J, with 11 bases between the two ends. The CDR3 contains 13 residues. CDR3 protein: CASSLAHRHEQFF. The DNA of the CDR3 is TGCGCCAGCAGCTTAGCTCACAGGCATGAGCAGTTCTTC.

This chain connects TRBV28 to TRBJ1-1; 7 bases are a match to TRBD1. The V gene end was trimmed by 8 bases and the J gene end by 0 bases; junction bases not matched to a gene: 3. Germline V CDR1 and CDR2: MDHEN, SYDVKM. This CDR3 is built from 13 residues. In nucleotides, the CDR3 is TGTGCCAGCTTGGGACAGTTGAACACTGAAGCTTTCTTT. This translates into CASLGQLNTEAFF.

The chain combines TRBV3-1 with TRBJ2-1; D ambiguous. Germline CDR1 and CDR2: LGHDT and YNNKEL (reference sequence). With 1 base removed from V and 6 bases from J, the gap between germline ends came to 7 bases. This CDR3 spans 13 amino acids. The CDR3 loop is CASSQAWVNEQFF. The DNA of the CDR3 is TGTGCCAGCAGCCAAGCTTGGGTCAATGAGCAGTTCTTC.

This clonotype came up a few times. The V gene is TRBV6-2 or TRBV6-3, the J gene TRBJ2-4; a possible D gene is TRBD1 (5 bases). Per germline, CDR1 MNHEY and CDR2 SVGEGT. The V gene lost 5 bases and the J gene lost 9 bases, with 11 bases spanning the gap. CDR3 length: 12 residues. The CDR3 here is CASSQGRGIQYF. The CDR3 nucleotides read TGTGCCAGCAGTCAGGGTAGAGGCATTCAGTACTTC.